Listed below are T cell receptor beta chains from one sample, sequenced in a study of beta chain features in type 1 diabetes. TCRdb keeps only in-frame clones here, not all; method: immunoSEQ multiplex PCR. This table holds tens of thousands of clones, 30% to 40% found once. The specimen sequenced was stem cell memory CD4+ T cells from blood. Receptors were obtained from a woman aged 18-29 years in good health. The conserved cysteine and the conserved F or W are not part of the CDR3 here. Each record gives: clone size, J gene, V gene, CDR3 protein. Some rows have no size entry. The others give once, few or many, or a class for an expanded clone.

clone_size: NA; j_call: TRBJ2-3; v_call: TRBV2; cdr3_aa: ASRPGRGTDTQY
clone_size: NA; j_call: TRBJ1-4; v_call: TRBV5-1; cdr3_aa: ASSLGQEATGKLF
clone_size: NA; j_call: TRBJ2-7; v_call: TRBV12-5; cdr3_aa: ASGLRIGGDEQY
clone_size: few; j_call: TRBJ2-1; v_call: TRBV5-1; cdr3_aa: ASSLFSGLTGDNEQF
clone_size: few; j_call: TRBJ2-7; v_call: TRBV5-6; cdr3_aa: ASSFTDSYEQY
clone_size: few; j_call: TRBJ2-3; v_call: TRBV29-1; cdr3_aa: SALASGVTDTQY
clone_size: NA; j_call: TRBJ1-6; v_call: TRBV10-3; cdr3_aa: AISESLNSPLH
clone_size: many; j_call: TRBJ1-2; v_call: TRBV14; cdr3_aa: ASSQDRTYGYT
clone_size: NA; j_call: TRBJ1-1; v_call: TRBV19; cdr3_aa: GARGNTEAF
clone_size: few; j_call: TRBJ2-5; v_call: TRBV15; cdr3_aa: ATSPRPSEARAGTQY
clone_size: NA; j_call: TRBJ1-2; v_call: TRBV10-3; cdr3_aa: AISESGGIIGGYT
clone_size: few; j_call: TRBJ2-5; v_call: TRBV4-3; cdr3_aa: ASSQDLGTQETQY
clone_size: NA; j_call: TRBJ2-1; v_call: TRBV7-3; cdr3_aa: ASSLWAGPYNEQF
clone_size: few; j_call: TRBJ2-5; v_call: TRBV30; cdr3_aa: AWSGGPETQY
clone_size: few; j_call: TRBJ2-5; v_call: TRBV11-1; cdr3_aa: ASSTQTGVETQY
clone_size: NA; j_call: TRBJ2-1; v_call: TRBV7-8; cdr3_aa: ASSLGASGTYNEQF
clone_size: few; j_call: TRBJ2-2; v_call: TRBV7-9; cdr3_aa: ASSPMTASAGELF
clone_size: NA; j_call: TRBJ1-1; v_call: TRBV7-2; cdr3_aa: ASSSSRGNTEAF
clone_size: NA; j_call: TRBJ2-7; v_call: TRBV5-4; cdr3_aa: ASSLLGRSYEQY
clone_size: once; j_call: TRBJ2-7; v_call: TRBV19; cdr3_aa: ASSQTYSGDEQY
clone_size: few; j_call: TRBJ2-2; v_call: TRBV4-2; cdr3_aa: ASSLGTSGSNTGELF
clone_size: few; j_call: TRBJ2-3; v_call: TRBV5-4; cdr3_aa: ASSLDRGRSDTQY
clone_size: NA; j_call: TRBJ2-7; v_call: TRBV5-1; cdr3_aa: ASSLAGRILRSYEQY
clone_size: NA; j_call: TRBJ2-3; v_call: TRBV11-1; cdr3_aa: ASSTQTSADTQY
clone_size: NA; j_call: TRBJ1-3; v_call: TRBV20-1; cdr3_aa: SARAGNTIY
clone_size: NA; j_call: TRBJ1-5; v_call: TRBV2; cdr3_aa: ASSGTGGRQPQH
clone_size: NA; j_call: TRBJ2-4; v_call: TRBV2; cdr3_aa: ASTRVELAKNIQY
clone_size: few; j_call: TRBJ1-2; v_call: TRBV5-4; cdr3_aa: ASSTTGSRGGYT
clone_size: NA; j_call: TRBJ2-7; v_call: TRBV15; cdr3_aa: ATSRDTSSYEQY
clone_size: NA; j_call: TRBJ2-7; v_call: TRBV4-1; cdr3_aa: ASSHTQGPRGAATGQY
clone_size: NA; j_call: TRBJ1-1; v_call: TRBV19; cdr3_aa: ASSPWDSHVEAF
clone_size: few; j_call: TRBJ1-1; v_call: TRBV5-4; cdr3_aa: ASSIATGARNTEAF
clone_size: NA; j_call: TRBJ2-7; v_call: TRBV6-6; cdr3_aa: ASIQGQGAYEQY
clone_size: NA; j_call: TRBJ2-5; v_call: TRBV30; cdr3_aa: AWTTSPQETQY
clone_size: NA; j_call: TRBJ2-1; v_call: TRBV5-1; cdr3_aa: ASSLGAGRSAMQF
clone_size: few; j_call: TRBJ2-1; v_call: TRBV29-1; cdr3_aa: SVGKTDQYNEQF
clone_size: NA; j_call: TRBJ2-1; v_call: TRBV2; cdr3_aa: ASKRGTSGGDEQF
clone_size: few; j_call: TRBJ2-1; v_call: TRBV7-2; cdr3_aa: ASSLGGGPISYNEQF
clone_size: NA; j_call: TRBJ1-2; v_call: TRBV10-3; cdr3_aa: AIGRVIMDGYT
clone_size: few; j_call: TRBJ2-7; v_call: TRBV19; cdr3_aa: ASSPRTGQTYEQY
clone_size: NA; j_call: TRBJ2-6; v_call: TRBV5-8; cdr3_aa: ASNWPTPGTRSSGANVLT
clone_size: NA; j_call: TRBJ2-3; v_call: TRBV2; cdr3_aa: ASSVSSGITDTQY
clone_size: NA; j_call: TRBJ2-3; v_call: TRBV4-1; cdr3_aa: ASSQVEGLHTQY